This TCR beta chain comes out of a study of regulatory T cells in long-lasting Graves disease. Ten or more counts support this clonotype. Deletions cut 1 base from V and 9 bases from J, with 10 bases between. The CDR3 extends over 13 amino acids. The germline V gene has CDR1 LGHDT and CDR2 YNNKEL (reference sequence). Construction of TCR beta libraries relied on iRepertoire HTBI primers and on Arm-PCR targeting CDR3 regions. Per the original data handling: About 60 TRBV and 12 to 15 TRBJ segments were identified across samples. TCRdb reanalysed the multiplex PCR reads using MiXCR and keeps one entry per CDR3 protein. These V and J calls are TCRdb output, not the study's own analysis. In the table there are about 440,000 distinct CDR3 sequences, around 14% of which are singletons. Described time point: newly diagnosed GD, antithyroid drugs for less than 3 months. The TCR library used RNA extracted from PBMCs. Graves' disease diagnosis was established per American Thyroid Association guidelines.

The sample was also linked to a second study, of T cells in Graves' hyperthyroidism and ophthalmopathy.

The sequence was obtained from a woman aged 25 to 45 with Graves disease. This rearrangement joins TRBV3-1 to TRBJ2-4, with a possible D match to TRBD2 (6 bases). Source: peripheral blood mononuclear cells (PBMCs), taken at new diagnosis, from a patient treated with antithyroid drugs. CDR3 DNA: TGTGCCAGCAGCCAAGGCGTCGGGAGCATTCAGTACTTC. Translated, it gives CASSQGVGSIQYF.